What follows describes a single T cell receptor (beta chain). The sample belongs to a study of cytomegalovirus exposure and HLA in healthy donors. Germline-derived CDR1 and CDR2 are SGHVS and FNYEAQ. This CDR3 region has 15 residues. V was pared by 1 base and J by 8 bases, with 6 bases of the junction left unmatched. Use of 60 Vbeta and 13 Jbeta primers characterized the PCR. Clones were sequenced by immunoSEQ multiplex PCR, and TCRdb holds only the in-frame ones, with some missing. The sample consists of about 92,000 clones, roughly 80% of them appearing once. V and J are TRBV7-6 and TRBJ1-4; 8 bases line up with TRBD1. The sequence derives from a man over 45 in good health and CMV-seropositive. The specimen sequenced was PBMCs. The CDR3 DNA reads as TGTGCCAGCAGCTTAGGGACAGGGTTAGTCGAAAAACTGTTTTTT. Encoded protein: CASSLGTGLVEKLFF.